This T cell receptor beta chain emerged from a study of blood T cell repertoires in COVID-19. Overall study context: Italy, Spain and the United States were the sources of the convalescent and acute COVID-19 samples. Sources were T cells, B-cell-depleted T cells, or PBMCs; the material itself was cDNA or gDNA.

V was clipped by 4 bases and J by 4 bases; unmatched bases: 9. Germline lookup yields CDR1 SGHDN and CDR2 FVKESK. This CDR3 contains 16 residues. Here immunoSEQ multiplex PCR was the method, and the copy in TCRdb shows in-frame clones only, minus some. This sample has 50,000 to 60,000 clones, with roughly 85% found just once. What was sequenced was peripheral blood. The V call is TRBV14, the J call TRBJ1-1, with 10 bases aligning to TRBD1. The origin of this receptor is a human donor in a cohort sampled during active COVID-19. The CDR3 DNA follows: TGTGCCAGCAGCCGGAGACAGGGGGCGATTGTCACTGAAGCTTTCTTT. Amino acid sequence: CASSRRQGAIVTEAFF.